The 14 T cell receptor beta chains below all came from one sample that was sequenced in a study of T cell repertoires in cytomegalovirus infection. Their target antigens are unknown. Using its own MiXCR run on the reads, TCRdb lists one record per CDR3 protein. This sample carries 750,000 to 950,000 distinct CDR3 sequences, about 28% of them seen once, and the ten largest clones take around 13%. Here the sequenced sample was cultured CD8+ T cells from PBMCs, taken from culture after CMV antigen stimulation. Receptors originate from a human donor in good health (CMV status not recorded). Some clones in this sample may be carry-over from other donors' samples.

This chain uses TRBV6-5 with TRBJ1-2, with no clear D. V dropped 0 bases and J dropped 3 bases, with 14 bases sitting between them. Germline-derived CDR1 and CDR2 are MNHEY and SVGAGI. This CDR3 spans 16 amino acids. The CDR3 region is CASSYSGGVSDYGYTF. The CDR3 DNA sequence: TGTGCCAGCAGTTACTCAGGCGGCGTGTCGGACTATGGCTACACCTTC.

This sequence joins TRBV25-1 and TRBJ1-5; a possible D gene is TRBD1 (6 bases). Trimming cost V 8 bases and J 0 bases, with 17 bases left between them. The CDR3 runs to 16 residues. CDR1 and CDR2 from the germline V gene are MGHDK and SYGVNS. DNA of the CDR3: TGTGCCAGCTCCAAGGGACAACTCTTTAGCAATCAGCCCCAGCATTTT. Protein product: CASSKGQLFSNQPQHF.

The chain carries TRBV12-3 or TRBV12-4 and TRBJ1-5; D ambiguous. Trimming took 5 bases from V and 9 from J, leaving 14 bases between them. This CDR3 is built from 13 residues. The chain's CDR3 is CASSRPPLTPQHF. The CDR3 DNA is TGTGCCAGCAGTCGCCCACCTTTAACGCCCCAGCATTTT.

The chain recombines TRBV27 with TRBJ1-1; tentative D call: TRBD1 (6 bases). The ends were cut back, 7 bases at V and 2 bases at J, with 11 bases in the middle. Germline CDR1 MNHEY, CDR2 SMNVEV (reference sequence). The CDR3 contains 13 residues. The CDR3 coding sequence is TGTGCCAGCATGGGGGGGCGCAACACTGAAGCTTTCTTT. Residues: CASMGGRNTEAFF.

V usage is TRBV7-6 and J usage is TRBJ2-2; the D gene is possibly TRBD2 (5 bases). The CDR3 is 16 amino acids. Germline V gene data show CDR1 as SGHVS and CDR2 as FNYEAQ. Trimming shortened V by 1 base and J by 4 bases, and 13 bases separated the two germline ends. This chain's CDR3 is CASSLGSAGITGELFF. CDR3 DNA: TGTGCCAGCAGCTTAGGGTCGGCGGGCATCACCGGGGAGCTGTTTTTT.

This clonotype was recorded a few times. The CDR3 spells CASSLDISRPYEQYV. The CDR3 DNA reads TGTGCCAGCAGCTTAGATATTTCCAGACCCTACGAGCAGTACGTC. The chain has TRBV11-2 and TRBJ2-7; no definite D call. V was cut by 0 bases and J by 2 bases, with 11 bases left in between. There are 15 residues in the CDR3. Germline lookup yields CDR1 SGHAT and CDR2 FQNNGV.

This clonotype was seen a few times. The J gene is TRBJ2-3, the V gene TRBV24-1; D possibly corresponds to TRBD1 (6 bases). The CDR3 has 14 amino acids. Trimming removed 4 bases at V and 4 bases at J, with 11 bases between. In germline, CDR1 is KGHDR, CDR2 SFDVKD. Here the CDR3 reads CATSDPDRSDTQYF. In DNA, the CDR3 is TGTGCCACCAGTGACCCCGACAGGTCAGATACGCAGTATTTT.

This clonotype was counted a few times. CDR3 protein: CASSPTGSRNQPQHF. DNA for the CDR3: TGTGCCAGCAGCCCTACAGGGTCTCGCAATCAGCCCCAGCATTTT. The chain uses TRBV7-2 and TRBJ1-5; D might be TRBD1 (6 bases). The CDR3 covers 15 residues. V dropped 5 bases and J dropped 2 bases, with 13 bases sitting between them. The germline V gene encodes CDR1 SGHTA and CDR2 FQGNSA.

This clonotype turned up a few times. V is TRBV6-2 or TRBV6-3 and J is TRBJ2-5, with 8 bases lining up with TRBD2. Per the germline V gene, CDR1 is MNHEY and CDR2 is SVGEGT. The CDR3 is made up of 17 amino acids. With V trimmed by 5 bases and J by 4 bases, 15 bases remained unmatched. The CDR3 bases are TGTGCCAGCAGTGGAGGAGGGAGCGGGGGAATCTTAGAGACCCAGTACTTC. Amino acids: CASSGGGSGGILETQYF.

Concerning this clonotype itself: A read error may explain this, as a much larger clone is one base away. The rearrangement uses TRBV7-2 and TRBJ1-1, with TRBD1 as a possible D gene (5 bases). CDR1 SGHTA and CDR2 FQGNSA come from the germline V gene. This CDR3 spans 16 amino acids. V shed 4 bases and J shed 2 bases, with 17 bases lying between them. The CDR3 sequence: CASSSPRMGVNTEAFF. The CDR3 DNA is TGTGCCAGCAGCTCACCCAGGATGGGGGTAAACACTGAAGCTTTCTTT.

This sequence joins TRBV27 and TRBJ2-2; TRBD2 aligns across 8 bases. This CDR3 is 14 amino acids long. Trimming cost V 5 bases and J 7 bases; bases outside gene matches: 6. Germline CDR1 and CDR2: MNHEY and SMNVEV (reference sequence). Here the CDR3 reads CASSRGGRLGELFF. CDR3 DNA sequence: TGTGCCAGCAGTCGGGGGGGCCGACTCGGGGAGCTGTTTTTT.

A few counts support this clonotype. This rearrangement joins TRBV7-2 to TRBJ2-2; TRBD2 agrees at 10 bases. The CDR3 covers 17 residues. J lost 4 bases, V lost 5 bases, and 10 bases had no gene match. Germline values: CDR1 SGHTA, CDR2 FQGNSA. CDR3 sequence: CASSPNIAGGVTGELFF. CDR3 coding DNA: TGTGCCAGCAGCCCTAATATAGCGGGGGGTGTCACCGGGGAGCTGTTTTTT.

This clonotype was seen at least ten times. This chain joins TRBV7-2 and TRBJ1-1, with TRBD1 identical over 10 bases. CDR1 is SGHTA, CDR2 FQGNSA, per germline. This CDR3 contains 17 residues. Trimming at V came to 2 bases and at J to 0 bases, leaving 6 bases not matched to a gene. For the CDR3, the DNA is TGTGCCAGCAGCTTAACCTCGGGACAGGGGCTGAACACTGAAGCTTTCTTT. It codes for CASSLTSGQGLNTEAFF.

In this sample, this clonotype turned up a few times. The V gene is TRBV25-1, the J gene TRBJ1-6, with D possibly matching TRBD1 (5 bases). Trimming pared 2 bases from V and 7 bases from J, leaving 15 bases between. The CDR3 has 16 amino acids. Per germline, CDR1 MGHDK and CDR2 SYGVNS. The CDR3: CASSEDFPRGNSPLHF. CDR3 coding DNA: TGTGCCAGCAGTGAAGACTTCCCTCGGGGCAATTCACCCCTCCACTTT.